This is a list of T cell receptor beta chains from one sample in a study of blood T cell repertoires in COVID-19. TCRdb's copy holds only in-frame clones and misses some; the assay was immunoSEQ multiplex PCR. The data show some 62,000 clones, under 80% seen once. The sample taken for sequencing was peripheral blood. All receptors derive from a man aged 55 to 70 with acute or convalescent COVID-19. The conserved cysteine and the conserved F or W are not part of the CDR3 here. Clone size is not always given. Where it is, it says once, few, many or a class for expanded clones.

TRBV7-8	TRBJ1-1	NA	ASSSTGGFHTEAF
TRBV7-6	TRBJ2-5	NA	ASSLSRGRGETQY
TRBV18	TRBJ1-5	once	ASSRLDGDQPQH
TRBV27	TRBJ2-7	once	ASSPGGGYEQY
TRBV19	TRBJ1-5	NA	ASKPPGNQPQH
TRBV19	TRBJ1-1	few	ASSQYLQGATTEAF
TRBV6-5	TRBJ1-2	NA	ASSQGAGDYGYT
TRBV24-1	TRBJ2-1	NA	ATSDFRGSGSEQF
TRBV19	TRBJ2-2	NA	ASSYRTGEGTGELF
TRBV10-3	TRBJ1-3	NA	ATQGSGNTIY
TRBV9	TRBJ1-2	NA	ASSVATSGVYGYT
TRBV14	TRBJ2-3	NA	ASSQDLAGGPRDTQY
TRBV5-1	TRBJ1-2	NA	ASSQHRDDGYT
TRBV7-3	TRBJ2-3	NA	ASSLGGLSTDTQY
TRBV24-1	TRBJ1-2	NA	ATSGAYGYT
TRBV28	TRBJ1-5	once	ASSPTGRIYQPQH
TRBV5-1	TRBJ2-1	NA	ASSRGQSNNEQF
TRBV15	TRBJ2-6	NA	ATSNDRGTGANVLT
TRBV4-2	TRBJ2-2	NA	ASSRFGQGAHGELF
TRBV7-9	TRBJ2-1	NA	ASSSRERSSYNEQF
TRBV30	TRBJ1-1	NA	AWSVSPRNTEAF
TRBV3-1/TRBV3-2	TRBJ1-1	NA	ASSPLSTGKGAF
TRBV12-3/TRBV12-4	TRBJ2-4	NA	ASGSGRDQY
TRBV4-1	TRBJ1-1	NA	ASSSPGGRGNTEAF
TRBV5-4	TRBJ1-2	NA	ASSDSGRSSYGYT
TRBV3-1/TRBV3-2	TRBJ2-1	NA	ASSQDALGLAGANEQF
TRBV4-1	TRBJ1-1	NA	ASSRTAEGPTEAF
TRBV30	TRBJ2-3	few	AGTGTGGTDTQY
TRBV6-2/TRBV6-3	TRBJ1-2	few	ASSYLGAPGYT
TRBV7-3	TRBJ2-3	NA	ASSLGLAGGTDTQY
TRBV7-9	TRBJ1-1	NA	AFRDTGQTEAF
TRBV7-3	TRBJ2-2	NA	ASSPQGGRSANTGELF
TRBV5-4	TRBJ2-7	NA	ASSDRASYEQY
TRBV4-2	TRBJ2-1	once	ASSQDPGTYNEQF
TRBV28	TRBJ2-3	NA	ASSTQQGSDTQY
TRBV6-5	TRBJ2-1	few	ASSLNEGNEQF
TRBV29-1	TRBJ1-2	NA	SVDRGVDYGYT
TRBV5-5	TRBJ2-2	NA	ASSLVGGRDGGELF
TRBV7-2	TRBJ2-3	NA	ASSLMAGRGADTQY
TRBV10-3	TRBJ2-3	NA	AISESLTDTQY
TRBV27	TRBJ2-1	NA	ASSPPGYNEQF
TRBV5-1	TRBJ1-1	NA	ASSLGAAEAF
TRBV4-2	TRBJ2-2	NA	ASSQENVPLNTGELF
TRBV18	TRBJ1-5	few	ASSPGQGNQPQH
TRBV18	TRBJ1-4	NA	ASSPNQSNEKLF
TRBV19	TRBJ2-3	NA	ASSSGHSSTDTQY
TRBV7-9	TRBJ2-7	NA	ASSVTGGRHEQY
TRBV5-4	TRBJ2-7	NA	ASRRGSEQY
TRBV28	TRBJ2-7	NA	ASSGPGLGYEQY
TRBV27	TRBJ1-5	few	ASSLGQGRNQPQH
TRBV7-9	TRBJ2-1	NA	ASSSLPGLAFYNEQF
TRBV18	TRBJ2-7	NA	ASSPYGPGDEQY
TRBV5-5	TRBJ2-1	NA	ASSRDRGFLNEQF
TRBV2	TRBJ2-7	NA	ASSTPAGGYEQY